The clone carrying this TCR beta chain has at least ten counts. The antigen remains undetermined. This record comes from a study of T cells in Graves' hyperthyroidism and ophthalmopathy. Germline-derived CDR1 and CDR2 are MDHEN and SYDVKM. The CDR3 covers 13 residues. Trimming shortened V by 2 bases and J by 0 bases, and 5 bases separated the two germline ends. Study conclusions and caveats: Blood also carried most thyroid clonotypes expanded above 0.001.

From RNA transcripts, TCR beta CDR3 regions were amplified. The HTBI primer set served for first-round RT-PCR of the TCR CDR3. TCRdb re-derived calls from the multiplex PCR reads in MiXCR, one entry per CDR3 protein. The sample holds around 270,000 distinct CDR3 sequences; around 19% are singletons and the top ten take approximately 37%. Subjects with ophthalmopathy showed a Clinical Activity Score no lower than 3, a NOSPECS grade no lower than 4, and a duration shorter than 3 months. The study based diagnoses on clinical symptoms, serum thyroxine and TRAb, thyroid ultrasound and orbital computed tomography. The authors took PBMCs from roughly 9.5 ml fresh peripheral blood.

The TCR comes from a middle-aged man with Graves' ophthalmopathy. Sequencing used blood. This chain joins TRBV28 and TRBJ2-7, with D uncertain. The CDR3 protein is CASSLPVSYEQYF. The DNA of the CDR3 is TGTGCCAGCAGTTTACCCGTCTCCTACGAGCAGTACTTC.